The 22 T cell receptor beta chains reported below all come from one sample, sequenced in a study of T cell responses to AZD1222 COVID-19 vaccine. TCRdb's copy holds only in-frame clones and misses some; the assay was immunoSEQ multiplex PCR. The data contain tens of thousands of clones, 88% of them singletons. The specimen comprised peripheral blood, sampled 28 days after the second AZD1222 dose. These receptors were taken from an adult who received the AZD1222 COVID-19 vaccine.

Only one count was recorded for this clone. This chain joins TRBV27 and TRBJ2-7; 9 bases match TRBD1. Trimming cost V 6 bases and J 1 base; bases outside gene matches: 7. The CDR3 extends over 15 amino acids. Germline loops: CDR1 MNHEY, CDR2 SMNVEV (reference sequence). This CDR3 is CASSIMGQGSYEQYF. The CDR3 DNA reads TGTGCCAGCAGCATTATGGGACAGGGTTCCTACGAGCAGTACTTC.

The gene calls are TRBV2 and TRBJ1-1, with D unresolved. CDR1 and CDR2 from the germline V gene are SNHLY and FYNNEI. The CDR3 has 13 residues. V was cut by 5 bases and J by 1 base, with 8 bases left in between. CDR3: CASSMRENTEAFF. The CDR3, as DNA: TGTGCCAGCAGTATGAGGGAGAACACTGAAGCTTTCTTT.

The chain couples TRBV6-5 to TRBJ2-2; tentatively, D is TRBD2 (6 bases). V was pared by 6 bases and J by 6 bases, with 8 bases between. The V gene's germline CDR1 is MNHEY and CDR2 SVGAGI. The CDR3 loop spans 12 amino acids. As DNA, the CDR3 is TGTGCCAGCAGCAGGAGGGCCGGGGAGCTGTTTTTT. Residues: CASSRRAGELFF.

This chain connects TRBV5-8 to TRBJ1-1; a weak D match, TRBD1 (6 bases). Between the trimmed V and J ends, which lost 4 bases and 9 bases, there was a span of 13 bases. The CDR3 totals 12 residues. Germline V gene sequence: CDR1 SGHTS, CDR2 YDEGEE. CDR3 DNA sequence: TGTGCCAGCAGCGGGGGGAGGGGGAAAGCTTTCTTT. It yields the protein CASSGGRGKAFF. Full variable domain (rest looked up from reference TRBV5-8 and TRBJ1-1): EAGVTQSPTHLIKTRGQQATLRCSPISGHTSVYWYQQALGLGLQFLLWYDEGEERNRGNFPPRFSGRQFPNYSSELNVNALELEDSALYLCASSGGRGKAFFGQGTRLTVV.

V is TRBV5-5 and J is TRBJ2-4, with D tentatively TRBD2 (5 bases). Germline V gene data show CDR1 as SGHKS and CDR2 as YYEKEE (reference sequence). This CDR3 has 12 amino acids. Trimming removed 5 bases at V and 5 bases at J, with 8 bases between. In DNA, the CDR3 is TGTGCCAGCAGTACTAGGGAAAACATTCAGTACTTC. This encodes CASSTRENIQYF. The whole variable domain, remainder taken from reference TRBV5-5 and TRBJ2-4, is DAGVTQSPTHLIKTRGQQVTLRCSPISGHKSVSWYQQVLGQGPQFIFQYYEKEERGRGNFPDRFSARQFPNYSSELNVNALLLGDSALYLCASSTRENIQYFGAGTRLSVL.

This clone was seen a handful of times. V and J are TRBV5-1 and TRBJ2-7; the match to TRBD2 covers 14 bases. The CDR3 contains 15 residues. CDR1 SGHRS and CDR2 YFSETQ come from the germline V gene. Trimming took 3 bases from V and 7 from J; bases not matched to a gene: 6. This chain's CDR3 is CASSSGGLAGVEQYF. CDR3 DNA sequence: TGCGCCAGCAGCTCAGGGGGACTAGCGGGAGTGGAGCAGTACTTC.

This sequence joins TRBV7-9 and TRBJ2-1; D perhaps matches TRBD2 (6 bases). Trimming removed 7 bases from V and 7 bases from J, with 20 bases in between. Per germline, CDR1 SEHNR and CDR2 FQNEAQ (reference sequence). The CDR3 is 15 amino acids. The CDR3 reads CASTLGGSVGNEQFF. The CDR3, as DNA: TGTGCCAGCACCCTTGGGGGGAGCGTGGGAAATGAGCAGTTCTTC.

The chain is built from TRBV11-1 and TRBJ2-6; tentatively, D is TRBD2 (5 bases). Trimming left V 5 bases short and J 0 bases short, with 11 bases between. Germline CDR1 reads SGHAT; CDR2 reads FQDESV (reference sequence). The CDR3 has 16 amino acids. CDR3 nucleotides: TGTGCCAGCAGCAGCGGACGCCACTCTGGGGCCAACGTCCTGACTTTC. Amino acids: CASSSGRHSGANVLTF.

V gene TRBV11-2 combines with J gene TRBJ1-2, with a tentative D call TRBD1 (5 bases). The CDR3 is made up of 15 amino acids. Germline-derived CDR1 and CDR2 are SGHAT and FQNNGV. V gave up 4 bases and J gave up 3 bases, with 15 bases separating them. The CDR3 bases are TGTGCCAGCAGCTCCCTGGTCCTGGGGGACTATGGCTACACCTTC. Translating it yields CASSSLVLGDYGYTF.

The chain employs TRBV11-3 and TRBJ2-5; 11 bases are a match to TRBD1. The V gene end was trimmed by 1 base and the J gene end by 5 bases; junction bases not matched to a gene: 3. CDR1 is SGHNT and CDR2 is YENEEA in the germline V gene. The CDR3 spans 15 residues. The DNA for the CDR3 is TGTGCCAGCAGCTTAGGGACAGGGGGCTGGGAGACCCAGTACTTC. Residues: CASSLGTGGWETQYF.

The V and J genes are TRBV2 and TRBJ2-3, with TRBD2 identical over 8 bases. Trimming cost V 4 bases and J 8 bases; bases outside gene matches: 8. This CDR3 is 14 amino acids long. The germline V gene has CDR1 SNHLY and CDR2 FYNNEI. CDR3 residues: CASSGIIAGGTQYF. CDR3 nucleotide sequence: TGTGCCAGCAGTGGGATTATCGCGGGAGGTACGCAGTATTTT.

This chain joins TRBV27 and TRBJ1-1, with 11 positions matching TRBD1. From germline, CDR1 is MNHEY and CDR2 SMNVEV (reference sequence). The CDR3 is 14 amino acids. V trimming: 5 bases; J trimming: 5 bases; junction bases outside the gene matches: 4. CDR3 bases: TGTGCCAGCAGTAAAGGACAGGGGGCAACTGAAGCTTTCTTT. Translation gives CASSKGQGATEAFF.

Comments on this clone: A read error may produce the germline difference seen at one junction end. The gene calls are TRBV5-1 and TRBJ1-4, with 7 bases aligning to TRBD1. This CDR3 spans 13 amino acids. Germline V gene sequence: CDR1 SGHRS, CDR2 YFSETQ. The CDR3 here is CASSLGYRGDPIF. The CDR3 nucleotides read TGCGCCAGCAGCTTGGGATACAGGGGCGACCCGATTTTT.

The chain uses TRBV11-2 and TRBJ1-6, with a possible D match to TRBD1 (6 bases). The V and J ends lost 8 bases and 9 bases respectively, with 20 bases between them. The CDR3 contains 15 residues. Germline V gene data show CDR1 as SGHAT and CDR2 as FQNNGV. CDR3 sequence: CASRSYRETRSPLHF. The DNA of the CDR3 is TGTGCCAGCCGCTCTTACAGGGAGACGCGTTCACCCCTCCACTTT.

The V gene is TRBV27, the J gene TRBJ1-2, with D unclear. The CDR3 totals 13 residues. Germline V gene data show CDR1 as MNHEY and CDR2 as SMNVEV (reference sequence). Trimming shortened V by 8 bases and J by 0 bases, and 10 bases separated the two germline ends. The CDR3: CASRGVPNYGYTF. The CDR3 DNA reads as TGTGCCAGCCGGGGAGTCCCTAACTATGGCTACACCTTC.

This clone was counted a few times. The chain has TRBV6-2 or TRBV6-3 and TRBJ2-7; D may be TRBD1 (6 bases). Trimming pared 5 bases from V and 0 bases from J, leaving 11 bases between. Germline V gives CDR1 MNHEY, CDR2 SVGEGT. The CDR3 sequence is 14 residues long. The DNA of the CDR3 is TGTGCCAGCAGTGGACAGATTAACTCCTACGAGCAGTACTTC. Amino acid sequence: CASSGQINSYEQYF.

The chain carries TRBV10-1 and TRBJ2-3; TRBD2 matches 13 bases. The J segment lost 4 bases and the V segment lost 0 bases, leaving 16 bases of the junction unmatched. This CDR3 contains 21 residues. Germline V gene data show CDR1 as WNHNN and CDR2 as SYGVQD (reference sequence). The CDR3 region is CASSESPQTSGRPSGSDTQYF. The CDR3 DNA sequence: TGCGCCAGCAGTGAGTCCCCCCAGACTAGCGGGAGGCCCTCCGGGTCAGATACGCAGTATTTT.

This sequence joins TRBV3-1 (or the pseudogene TRBV3-2) and TRBJ2-3; D is undetermined. CDR1 is LGHDT and CDR2 is YNNKEL in the germline V gene (reference sequence). V lost 1 base, J lost 2 bases, and 10 bases lay in between. The CDR3 consists of 15 residues. The CDR3 protein is CASSQGGRPTDTQYF. The DNA of the CDR3 is TGTGCCAGCAGCCAAGGAGGCAGACCCACAGATACGCAGTATTTT.

This chain links TRBV3-1 (or the pseudogene TRBV3-2) with TRBJ2-1; 11 bases agree with TRBD2. Germline V CDR1 and CDR2: LGHDT, YNNKEL (reference sequence). The V gene end was trimmed by 0 bases and the J gene end by 7 bases; junction bases not matched to a gene: 5. This CDR3 contains 16 residues. CDR3 DNA sequence: TGTGCCAGCAGCCAAGATATAGCGGGGGGGTGGAATGAGCAGTTCTTC. It encodes CASSQDIAGGWNEQFF.

In DNA form, the CDR3 reads TGCAGCCCCAGGTTTAACACTGAAGCTTTCTTT. Translated: CSPRFNTEAFF. The J gene is TRBJ1-1, the V gene TRBV20-1; D unresolved. The germline gives CDR1 DFQATT, CDR2 SNEGSKA (reference sequence). This CDR3 has 11 residues.

The chain carries TRBV9 and TRBJ2-7; tentatively, D is TRBD2 (6 bases). Germline V gene lookup returns CDR1 SGDLS and CDR2 YYNGEE. The CDR3 loop spans 15 amino acids. V lost 3 bases, J lost 6 bases, and 19 bases lay in between. CDR3 region: CASSAEGGSGFEQYF. The CDR3 coding sequence is TGTGCCAGCAGCGCCGAGGGCGGCAGCGGGTTCGAGCAGTACTTC.

The chain carries TRBV18 and TRBJ1-4, with a tentative D call TRBD1 (6 bases). This CDR3 region has 14 residues. Trimming took off 3 bases at V and 8 bases at J, with 13 bases between the two ends. CDR1 is KGHSH and CDR2 is LQKENI in the germline V gene. The CDR3 reads CASSPEQGLEKLFF. The CDR3 DNA follows: TGTGCCAGCTCACCTGAACAGGGATTGGAAAAACTGTTTTTT.